Described below is a single T cell receptor beta chain sequence and its context. Its specificity is unknown. The entry originates in a study of monozygotic twins with inflammatory bowel disease. The study's findings and limits: For repertoire similarity, concordant twins did not differ from discordant twins, possibly because power was limited.

CDR3 length equals 14 residues. Germline V gives CDR1 DFQATT, CDR2 SNEGSKA (reference sequence). It was around 3,500 ng of total RNA that each TCR library used. No DNA is given; TCRdb re-called the 5' RACE reads and lists each CDR3 protein once. In all, the sample yields 110,000 or so distinct CDR3 sequences. This clonotype originated in a human donor with ulcerative colitis or Crohn's disease, or a healthy co-twin of an affected twin (not recorded which). J is TRBJ2-1 and V is TRBV20-1; TCRdb returns TRBD2, unconfirmable since there is no DNA. Material for sequencing was blood. The chain's CDR3 is CSASRGLADNEQFF.